This entry lists 7 T cell receptor beta chains sequenced from one sample in a study of Graves' ophthalmopathy and Graves' hyperthyroidism. Investigators amplified TCR beta CDR3 regions from RNA transcripts. The first-round RT-PCR employed HTBI primers together with the Qiagen OneStep RT-PCR kit. A multiplex PCR was then performed as the second round. TCRdb re-called the multiplex PCR reads through MiXCR, storing one row per CDR3 protein. The top ten hold around 10% of the sample, which has over a million distinct CDR3 sequences, about 38% seen once. Source material: peripheral blood or thyroid tissue (not recorded which). All receptors come from an adult man with Graves' hyperthyroidism.

CDR3 coding DNA: TGTGCCATCGGTCATGGGGAGACCCAGTACTTC. Translating gives CAIGHGETQYF. V gene TRBV10-3 combines with J gene TRBJ2-5; D ambiguous. CDR3 length: 11 amino acids. V lost 8 bases, J lost 5 bases, and 9 bases lay in between. Germline V gene data show CDR1 as ENHRY and CDR2 as SYGVKD.

Comments on this clonotype: A much bigger clone sits one base away, suggesting this may be a read error. V usage is TRBV7-9 and J usage is TRBJ1-2; 8 nucleotides align to TRBD1. The CDR3 runs to 15 residues. The germline CDR1 and CDR2 sequences are SEHNR and FQNEAQ (reference sequence). The CDR3 loop reads CASSSTGTGDYGYAF. The CDR3 nucleotides are TGTGCCAGCAGCTCTACCGGGACAGGAGACTATGGCTACGCCTTC.

Many counts were recorded for this clonotype. The gene calls are TRBV6-5 and TRBJ2-5, with 9 bases aligning to TRBD1. This CDR3 spans 13 amino acids. The germline V gene encodes CDR1 MNHEY and CDR2 SVGAGI. V shed 5 bases and J 4 bases; nucleotides not matched to a gene: 2. CDR3 residues: CASSKTGGETQYF. The CDR3 nucleotides are TGTGCCAGCAGTAAGACAGGGGGAGAGACCCAGTACTTC.

This clonotype showed up just a few times. The J gene is TRBJ2-5, the V gene TRBV19; TRBD2 matches 8 bases. There are 13 residues in the CDR3. Germline V gives CDR1 LNHDA, CDR2 SQIVND (reference sequence). The CDR3 spells CARLSGGRETQYF. The DNA of the CDR3 is TGTGCTAGGTTGAGCGGGGGTCGGGAGACCCAGTACTTC.

This clonotype was observed at least ten times. The chain employs TRBV7-9 and TRBJ2-5, with D perhaps TRBD1 (5 bases). This CDR3 has 16 amino acids. Germline CDR1 reads SEHNR; CDR2 reads FQNEAQ (reference sequence). V was pared by 0 bases and J by 5 bases, with 16 bases between. The CDR3 bases are TGTGCCAGCAGCTTAGCGCAGGGATTTCAAAGGGAGACCCAGTACTTC. It codes for CASSLAQGFQRETQYF.

V is TRBV7-3 and J is TRBJ1-1; 12 nucleotides agree with TRBD1. The germline V gene has CDR1 SGHTA and CDR2 FQGTGA. J lost 1 base, V lost 5 bases, and 8 bases had no gene match. The CDR3 runs to 17 residues. CDR3 nucleotide sequence: TGTGCCAGCAGCCCGGGACAGGGGGCGCGTCGGAACACTGAAGCTTTCTTT. Encoded protein: CASSPGQGARRNTEAFF.

This rearrangement joins TRBV7-9 to TRBJ2-7; 13 bases fit TRBD2. The CDR3 extends over 17 amino acids. With 5 bases clipped from V and 6 bases from J, the junction kept 13 bases outside the gene matches. Germline V CDR1 and CDR2: SEHNR, FQNEAQ (reference sequence). The CDR3 DNA sequence: TGTGCCAGCAGCCAGGGACTAGCGGGACCCCTACCCCTCGAGCAGTACTTC. It is translated as CASSQGLAGPLPLEQYF.